The 15 T cell receptor beta chains reported below all come from one sample, sequenced in a study of vaccination and CD4 T cells after COVID-19. TCRdb fed the PCR reads into MiXCR, producing one record per CDR3 protein. Of 12,000 to 15,000 distinct CDR3 sequences in the sample, more than 55% were seen once. Sample: CD4+ T cells from blood, taken after SARS-CoV-2 vaccination. Every receptor here comes from a human donor who had recovered from COVID-19.

The V and J genes are TRBV19 and TRBJ2-5; maybe TRBD2 (6 bases). The CDR3 loop spans 15 amino acids. V was clipped by 1 base and J by 0 bases, with 9 bases between them. Germline lookup yields CDR1 LNHDA and CDR2 SQIVND (reference sequence). CDR3 region: CASSIGGGYQETQYF. DNA for the CDR3: TGTGCCAGTAGTATAGGTGGAGGGTACCAAGAGACCCAGTACTTC.

This rearrangement joins TRBV18 to TRBJ2-2, with 7 bases matching TRBD2. The CDR3 length is 17 residues. CDR1 and CDR2 (germline): KGHSH, LQKENI. With V trimmed by 3 bases and J by 6 bases, 13 bases remained unmatched. CDR3 in amino acids: CASSPFQVNSGSGELFF. In nucleotides, the CDR3 is TGTGCCAGCTCACCCTTTCAAGTGAATAGCGGGTCCGGGGAGCTGTTTTTT.

The chain couples TRBV10-3 to TRBJ1-2; tentative D call: TRBD1 (5 bases). The germline gives CDR1 ENHRY, CDR2 SYGVKD. V lost 10 bases to trimming and J lost 4 bases, with 13 bases between them. CDR3 size: 12 residues. Written as DNA, the CDR3 is TGTGCCACAAAACAGGAGTCCTATGGCTACACCTTC. It specifies CATKQESYGYTF.

Only a few counts were recorded for this clonotype. The V call is TRBV7-3, the J call TRBJ2-5; TRBD1 or TRBD2 may be the D gene (5 bases each). Trimming removed 1 base from V and 5 bases from J, with 8 bases in between. The germline V gene encodes CDR1 SGHTA and CDR2 FQGTGA. The CDR3 covers 13 residues. The CDR3 region has the DNA TGTGCCAGCAGCTTAAGGGGACGTGAGACCCAGTACTTC. As protein: CASSLRGRETQYF. The full variable domain, with the rest looked up from reference TRBV7-3 and TRBJ2-5, is GAGVSQTPSNKVTEKGKYVELRCDPISGHTALYWYRQSLGQGPEFLIYFQGTGAADDSGLPNDRFFAVRPEGSVSTLKIQRTERGDSAVYLCASSLRGRETQYFGPGTRLLVL.

The CDR3 loop is CASSLSGSPLHF. CDR3 in DNA: TGTGCCAGCAGTTTAAGTGGTTCACCCCTCCACTTT. This sequence joins TRBV28 and TRBJ1-6; D call uncertain. This CDR3 spans 12 amino acids. Trimming removed 2 bases at V and 9 bases at J, with 5 bases between. Germline V gene lookup returns CDR1 MDHEN and CDR2 SYDVKM.

The rearrangement links TRBV30 to TRBJ2-5; 11 bases are shared with TRBD1. CDR1 and CDR2 (germline): GTSNPN, SVGIG (reference sequence). CDR3 length: 14 amino acids. With V trimmed by 3 bases and J by 5 bases, 5 bases remained unmatched. This CDR3 reads CAWRDRGRGETQYF. Written as DNA, the CDR3 is TGTGCCTGGAGGGACAGGGGGCGAGGGGAGACCCAGTACTTC.

V is TRBV12-3 or TRBV12-4 and J is TRBJ2-3; D ambiguous. The CDR3 runs 12 residues. V was clipped by 6 bases and J by 3 bases, with 7 bases between them. CDR3 protein: CASSSRTDTQYF. The CDR3 region has the DNA TGTGCCAGCAGCTCGCGTACAGATACGCAGTATTTT.

The rearrangement joins TRBV7-9 to TRBJ2-7; no firm D call. Trimming removed 5 bases at V and 8 bases at J, with 16 bases between. There are 13 residues in the CDR3. Per the germline V gene, CDR1 is SEHNR and CDR2 is FQNEAQ (reference sequence). CDR3 residues: CASSPTILGQQYF. In DNA form, the CDR3 reads TGTGCCAGCAGCCCCACGATCCTTGGGCAGCAGTACTTC.

The chain couples TRBV20-1 to TRBJ1-5; tentative D call: TRBD1 (6 bases). The germline V gene has CDR1 DFQATT and CDR2 SNEGSKA (reference sequence). The CDR3 runs to 13 residues. Trimming took 8 bases from V and 0 from J, leaving 11 bases between them. CDR3 in DNA: TGCAGTTTCGGGACACATAGCAATCAGCCCCAGCATTTT. Protein product: CSFGTHSNQPQHF.

The chain carries TRBV7-6 and TRBJ2-2; D gene uncertain. Trimming shortened V by 1 base and J by 2 bases, and 8 bases separated the two germline ends. The germline V gene encodes CDR1 SGHVS and CDR2 FNYEAQ. This CDR3 region has 15 residues. Here the CDR3 DNA reads TGTGCCAGCAGCTTAGAGCCGAGAAACACCGGGGAGCTGTTTTTT. Translating it yields CASSLEPRNTGELFF.

This chain connects TRBV2 to TRBJ2-1, with 11 bases that match TRBD1. Trimming cost V 6 bases and J 13 bases; bases outside gene matches: 14. In germline, CDR1 is SNHLY, CDR2 FYNNEI. The CDR3 length is 15 residues. The CDR3 sequence: CASSQGQGVFGVQFF. The CDR3 coding sequence is TGTGCCAGCAGCCAGGGACAGGGGGTTTTTGGTGTACAGTTCTTC.

The chain couples TRBV28 to TRBJ2-7; 10 bases map to TRBD2. Germline values: CDR1 MDHEN, CDR2 SYDVKM. The J segment lost 3 bases and the V segment lost 6 bases, leaving 5 bases of the junction unmatched. This CDR3 is 14 amino acids long. The CDR3 protein is CASRSGRAHYEQYF. Written as DNA, the CDR3 is TGTGCCAGCAGAAGCGGGAGGGCCCACTACGAGCAGTACTTC.

This chain connects TRBV7-8 to TRBJ2-2, with D perhaps being TRBD1 or TRBD2 (5 bases each). The CDR3 has 19 residues. The ends were cut back, 2 bases at V and 0 bases at J, with 19 bases in the middle. Germline CDR1 reads SGHVS; CDR2 reads FQNEAQ. For the CDR3, the DNA is TGTGCCAGCAGCTTATTTTTTGTCTCCGGGGACCCGAACACCGGGGAGCTGTTTTTT. Translated: CASSLFFVSGDPNTGELFF.

V gene TRBV18 combines with J gene TRBJ1-2; no clear D. Germline V lookup: CDR1 KGHSH, CDR2 LQKENI. With 5 bases removed from V and 6 bases from J, the gap between germline ends came to 19 bases. This CDR3 comprises 15 residues. The CDR3 nucleotides are TGTGCCAGCTCAGCTTCAGGCCCGACCCCCGATGGCTACACCTTC. It yields the protein CASSASGPTPDGYTF.

The chain joins TRBV15 to TRBJ2-3; TRBD2 matches 15 bases. This CDR3 region has 18 residues. The germline V gene encodes CDR1 LNHNV and CDR2 YYDKDF (reference sequence). After removal of 3 bases from V and 4 bases from J, the junction contained 8 bases not matched to a gene. CDR3 protein: CATSSPLGLAGGPDTQYF. In DNA form, the CDR3 reads TGTGCCACCAGCAGCCCTCTCGGACTAGCGGGAGGGCCAGATACGCAGTATTTT. Looking up the rest from reference TRBV15 and TRBJ2-3 gives the full variable domain: DAMVIQNPRYQVTQFGKPVTLSCSQTLNHNVMYWYQQKSSQAPKLLFHYYDKDFNNEADTPDNFQSRRPNTSFCFLDIRSPGLGDTAMYLCATSSPLGLAGGPDTQYFGPGTRLTVL.